The rows below give T cell receptor beta chains drawn from one sample of a study of human T cells and chemical hapten exposure. Each CDR3 protein gets one entry after TCRdb re-called the RACE reads with MiXCR. The data hold 380,000 or so distinct CDR3 sequences, with roughly 4.8% observed a single time. The sample consisted of whole blood, taken in connection with sensitization to the hapten diphenylcyclopropenone (DPC). The receptor set was obtained from a woman between 50 and 59 years old with alopecia areata. Some clones in this sample may be carry-over from other donors' samples. CDR3s include the opening cysteine and the closing phenylalanine or tryptophan. The order of the fields is V gene, clone size, J gene, D gene, CDR3 DNA, CDR3 protein. The D gene is left open where the match is weak. Part of the rows lack a size; the others show once, few, many or a class for expanded clones.

TRBV20-1	few	TRBJ2-1	TRBD1	TGCAGTGCTAGGGCAGGGGGCGGTGAGCAGTTCTTC	CSARAGGGEQFF
TRBV5-1	many	TRBJ2-4	-	TGCGCCAGCAGCTTGGAGGGCAGAGCTCAAAACATTCAGTACTTC	CASSLEGRAQNIQYF
TRBV7-2	many	TRBJ2-7	-	TGTGCCAGCAGCCCCCGGCCGGGACCCTCCTACGAGCAGTACTTC	CASSPRPGPSYEQYF
TRBV5-1	-	TRBJ2-1	TRBD1	TGCGCCAGCAGCTTGGAGGGACAGGGGCGCAATGAGCAGTTCTTC	CASSLEGQGRNEQFF
TRBV28	many	TRBJ2-5	TRBD2	TGTGCCAGCCGCCAGACTAGCGGGATGGGCTCGGAGACCCAGTACTTC	CASRQTSGMGSETQYF
TRBV7-2	many	TRBJ2-3	TRBD2	TGTGCCAGCAGCCGGCTGAGGACTAGCGGGGATACGCAGTATTTT	CASSRLRTSGDTQYF
TRBV6-2/TRBV6-3	-	TRBJ1-5	-	TGTGCCAGCAGCCGCCGACAGAATCAGCCCCAGCATTTT	CASSRRQNQPQHF
TRBV14	many	TRBJ2-3	-	TGTGCCAGCAGCCAAGATCCAGGGCCAGATACGCAGTATTTT	CASSQDPGPDTQYF
TRBV12-3/TRBV12-4	-	TRBJ1-2	-	TGTGCCAGCAGTTGGAGGCAGGGCGGTGGCTACACCTTC	CASSWRQGGGYTF
TRBV7-9	many	TRBJ1-4	-	TGTGCCAGCAGCTCGACAGTACCTAATGAAAAACTGTTTTTT	CASSSTVPNEKLFF
TRBV7-9	few	TRBJ1-1	TRBD1	TGTGCCAGCACCCTTATAGGACAGGGAGACACTGAAGCTTTCTTT	CASTLIGQGDTEAFF
TRBV18	many	TRBJ1-6	TRBD1	TGTGCCAGCTCACCTGGACAGGACTCACCCCTCCACTTT	CASSPGQDSPLHF
TRBV29-1	many	TRBJ1-3	-	TGCAGCGCCAGGACCGCAGGAAACACCATATATTTT	CSARTAGNTIYF
TRBV20-1	many	TRBJ1-1	-	TGCAGTGCTAGAGGCCAGGGACGTGTAAACACTGAAGCTTTCTTT	CSARGQGRVNTEAFF
TRBV5-6	many	TRBJ2-2	-	TGTGCCAGCAGCTTCCTCGGGACCGGGGAGCTGTTTTTT	CASSFLGTGELFF
TRBV2	few	TRBJ1-4	-	TGTGCCAGCAGAGGGAATTTTGGGCCTAGTGAAAAACTGTTTTTT	CASRGNFGPSEKLFF
TRBV28	many	TRBJ1-2	-	TGTGCCAGCAGTTTGGACAAGGGCTACACCTTC	CASSLDKGYTF
TRBV9	many	TRBJ1-2	TRBD1	TGTGCCAGCAGCGTAGAGTCAGGGGGCGTAGACTATGGCTACACCTTC	CASSVESGGVDYGYTF
TRBV6-2/TRBV6-3	many	TRBJ2-5	-	TGTGCCAGCAGTTACCACATCGAAGAGACCCAGTACTTC	CASSYHIEETQYF
TRBV5-1	many	TRBJ2-7	-	TGCGCCAGCAGGGACAGCTACGAGCAGTACTTC	CASRDSYEQYF
TRBV10-3	many	TRBJ2-3	-	TGTGCCATCAGTGAGTGGGTAGCCACTAGCACAGATACGCAGTATTTT	CAISEWVATSTDTQYF
TRBV20-1	-	TRBJ2-2	-	TGCAGTGCTAAGGCGCCCTCAACCGGGGAGCTGTTTTTT	CSAKAPSTGELFF
TRBV6-6	few	TRBJ1-1	-	TGTGCCAGCAGTTACTCGCGGCAGGAAGCTTTCTTT	CASSYSRQEAFF
TRBV12-3/TRBV12-4	-	TRBJ2-3	-	TGTGCCAGCAGTTTAGTGGCGGGCCATCTCACAGATACGCAGTATTTT	CASSLVAGHLTDTQYF
TRBV28	many	TRBJ2-3	TRBD2	TGTGCCAGCAGGGCGGGAGGGCGGACAGATACGCAGTATTTT	CASRAGGRTDTQYF
TRBV2	many	TRBJ1-5	TRBD1	TGTGCCAGCAACCCAGGGGGAGGCAGGGTGGGACAGCCCCAGCATTTT	CASNPGGGRVGQPQHF
TRBV9	many	TRBJ2-3	TRBD1	TGTGCCAGCAGCGTAGCCCAGGGGGCCCTGACAGATACGCAGTATTTT	CASSVAQGALTDTQYF
TRBV29-1	many	TRBJ2-3	TRBD1	TGCAGCGTGGACGACAGGGCAAATACGCAGTATTTT	CSVDDRANTQYF
TRBV28	many	TRBJ1-5	-	TGTGCCAGCAGCCGGGGAGGAGGTCAGCCCCAGCATTTT	CASSRGGGQPQHF
TRBV7-2	many	TRBJ2-1	-	TGTGCCAGCAGGAAAAGGGGCGTTTACAGCTCCTACAATGAGCAGTTCTTC	CASRKRGVYSSYNEQFF
TRBV11-2	few	TRBJ2-3	TRBD1	TGTGCCAGCAGCTTCGGACAGGGGGTTCGGGCAGATACGCAGTATTTT	CASSFGQGVRADTQYF
TRBV4-1	many	TRBJ1-2	-	TGCGCCAGCAGCCAAGATGTGTCGGACTATGGCTACACCTTC	CASSQDVSDYGYTF
TRBV29-1	many	TRBJ2-2	-	TGCAGCGTTGTATTGGGCACCGGGGAGCTGTTTTTT	CSVVLGTGELFF
TRBV9	-	TRBJ2-2	-	TGTGCCAGCAGCACTCCAGACACCCGAAACACCGGGGAGCTGTTTTTT	CASSTPDTRNTGELFF
TRBV12-3/TRBV12-4	few	TRBJ1-5	-	TGTGCCAGCAATGGGACACCCAATCAGCCCCAGCATTTT	CASNGTPNQPQHF
TRBV5-1	few	TRBJ2-5	TRBD2	TGCGCCAGCAGCCGCTGGACTAGCGGGGGAAAGACCCAGTACTTC	CASSRWTSGGKTQYF
TRBV6-5	-	TRBJ1-4	-	TGTGCCAGCAGTTACGGGGCCCGAACAAAACTGTTTTTT	CASSYGARTKLFF
TRBV13	many	TRBJ1-1	-	TGTGCCAGCAGCCGTGAGGGAGCGAACACTGAAGCTTTCTTT	CASSREGANTEAFF
TRBV12-3/TRBV12-4	many	TRBJ1-5	-	TGTGCCAGCAGTTTCTCAGTAGGGAATCAGCCCCAGCATTTT	CASSFSVGNQPQHF
TRBV4-1	-	TRBJ2-3	TRBD2	TGCGCCAGCAGCCACCCGACTAGCGGGGGCGCGGTTTCTGGCACAGATACGCAGTATTTT	CASSHPTSGGAVSGTDTQYF
TRBV29-1	many	TRBJ2-1	-	TGCAGCGTTGAGACGGGTGAGCAGTTCTTC	CSVETGEQFF
TRBV10-3	-	TRBJ2-3	TRBD2	TGTGCCATCAGGCTGACTAGCGGTGCAGATACGCAGTATTTT	CAIRLTSGADTQYF
TRBV5-1	few	TRBJ1-2	-	TGCGCCAGCAGCCTGGGACAAGCCACTGTCTATGGCTACACCTTC	CASSLGQATVYGYTF
TRBV6-5	few	TRBJ2-3	TRBD2	TGTGCCAGTCACGGGGGGGGGACGCAGTATTTT	CASHGGGTQYF
TRBV27	many	TRBJ2-7	-	TGTGCCAGCAGCCGCAGGGACCACGAGCAGTACTTC	CASSRRDHEQYF
TRBV28	many	TRBJ2-3	TRBD1	TGTGCCAGCAGTATACCGGGACAGGGAGGTGTAACAGATACGCAGTATTTT	CASSIPGQGGVTDTQYF
TRBV7-2	-	TRBJ2-5	-	TGTGCCAGCAGCGCCGGGGTCAGGGAGACCCAGTACTTC	CASSAGVRETQYF
TRBV7-2	many	TRBJ1-1	-	TGTGCCAGCACCCCGAGCGCTGAAGCTTTCTTT	CASTPSAEAFF
TRBV18	-	TRBJ2-7	-	TGTGCCAGCTCACCAGTCAGGGACTCCTACGAGCAGTACTTC	CASSPVRDSYEQYF
TRBV7-2	many	TRBJ2-4	-	TGTGCCAGCAGCCAAGTAGACAGGGCCAAAAACATTCAGTACTTC	CASSQVDRAKNIQYF
TRBV12-3/TRBV12-4	-	TRBJ1-2	-	TGTGCCAGCAGCCCTCTCGGGATAGATGGCTACACCTTC	CASSPLGIDGYTF
TRBV11-2	-	TRBJ1-6	TRBD1	TGTGCCAGCAGCAGGACAGGGCCGGCCTATAATTCACCCCTCCACTTT	CASSRTGPAYNSPLHF
TRBV5-6	many	TRBJ2-3	-	TGTGCCAGCAGCTTGGAGGTCACCGGCCCCACAGATACGCAGTATTTT	CASSLEVTGPTDTQYF
TRBV12-3/TRBV12-4	many	TRBJ2-5	-	TGTGCCACACGGTTGGGGGGAGAGACCCAGTACTTC	CATRLGGETQYF
TRBV6-2/TRBV6-3	-	TRBJ2-7	-	TGTGCCAGCGGGACTCCGCTGGAGCAGTACTTC	CASGTPLEQYF
TRBV2	many	TRBJ2-5	-	TGTGCCAGCCAAGGACTCAAAGAGACCCAGTACTTC	CASQGLKETQYF
TRBV12-3/TRBV12-4	-	TRBJ2-7	-	TGTGCCAGCAGTTTTTCCGGGGCTGGGGAGCAGTACTTC	CASSFSGAGEQYF
TRBV6-5	many	TRBJ2-5	TRBD1	TGTGCCAGCAGTTACGACTGGACAGGGGGCGTGGGGCAGTACTTC	CASSYDWTGGVGQYF